The source of this T cell receptor beta chain is a study of tissue T cells after allogeneic stem cell transplantation. V was pared by 2 bases and J by 0 bases, with 12 bases between. The CDR3 covers 16 residues. In germline, CDR1 is KGHPV, CDR2 FQNQEV (reference sequence). On this clone: Gene names denote mouse genes. The read is 1 residue too short to cover the CDR3 end, so that end is filled in from the germline J gene.

Sequencing of TCRbeta CDR3 at survey depth gave sequences and template counts. Sequencing was performed with immunoSEQ multiplex PCR; in TCRdb, only in-frame clones are kept and a portion is missing. The table includes approximately 8,500 clones, roughly 44% detected once. The time point is: mouse harvest day 7 after allogeneic transplant. Tail vein injection delivered 10^7 T-cell-depleted bone marrow cells and 10^6 splenic CD5+ T cells. Mice had MHC-mismatched B6 into BALB/c GVHD, sampled day 7 or 14. The chain carries TRBV26 and TRBJ2-5; D unclear. The TCR originated in a female BALB/c mouse given C57BL/6 T cells with graft-versus-host disease after an allogeneic hematopoietic cell transplant. Sequencing input: skin. The DNA read from the CDR3 is TGTGCCAGCAGTCTGGGGCAAAGCCTTAACCAAGACACCCAGTAC. Translated, it gives CASSLGQSLNQDTQY. The complete CDR3 protein is CASSLGQSLNQDTQYF. Supplemented by reference TRBV26 and TRBJ2-5, the full variable domain reads NSKVIQTPRYLVKGQGQKAKMRCIPEKGHPVVFWYQQNKNNEFKFLINFQNQEVLQQIDMTEKRFSAECPSNSPCSLEIQSSEAGDSALYLCASSLGQSLNQDTQYFGPGTRLLVL.